The clone carrying this TCR beta chain was detected only a few times. The sequenced patients had an expansion of CD8+CD57+ cells seen by flow cytometry. Blood was sampled before the patients had received any therapy. These data originate in a study of CD8+CD57+ T cells in acquired aplastic anemia. TCR beta VDJ combinations and CDR3 sequences were profiled from genomic DNA. TCRdb re-derived calls from the reads in MiXCR, one entry per CDR3 protein. The profile covers about half a million distinct CDR3 sequences, with under 40% appearing a single time and under 0.95% taken by the ten largest. Germline assignment: CDR1 MDHEN and CDR2 SYDVKM. The CDR3 is 15 residues long. V shed 7 bases, J shed 2 bases, and the junction held 7 bases outside the gene matches.

Sequenced sample: sorted CD4+, CD8+, or CD8+CD57+ T cells (not recorded which) from PBMCs. The clonotype comes from a human donor with aplastic anemia. This chain joins TRBV28 and TRBJ2-7, with 11 bases aligning to TRBD2. The CDR3 spells CASNRLAGPPYEQYF. CDR3 bases: TGTGCCAGCAACCGACTAGCGGGACCTCCCTACGAGCAGTACTTC.